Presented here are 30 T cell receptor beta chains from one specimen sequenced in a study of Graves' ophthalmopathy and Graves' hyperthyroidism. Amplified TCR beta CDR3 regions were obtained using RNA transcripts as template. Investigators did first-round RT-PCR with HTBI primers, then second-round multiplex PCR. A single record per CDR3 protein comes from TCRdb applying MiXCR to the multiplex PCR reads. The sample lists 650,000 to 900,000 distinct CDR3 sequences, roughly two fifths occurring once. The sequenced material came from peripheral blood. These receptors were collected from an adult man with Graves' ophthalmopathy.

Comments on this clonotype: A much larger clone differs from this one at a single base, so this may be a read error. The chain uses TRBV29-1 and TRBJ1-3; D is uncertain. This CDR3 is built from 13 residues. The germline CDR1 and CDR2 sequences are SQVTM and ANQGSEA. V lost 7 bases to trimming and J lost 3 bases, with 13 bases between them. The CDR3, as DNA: TGCAGCGGGACCTCGGCAGTTGGAAACACCATATATTTT. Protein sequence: CSGTSAVGNTIYF.

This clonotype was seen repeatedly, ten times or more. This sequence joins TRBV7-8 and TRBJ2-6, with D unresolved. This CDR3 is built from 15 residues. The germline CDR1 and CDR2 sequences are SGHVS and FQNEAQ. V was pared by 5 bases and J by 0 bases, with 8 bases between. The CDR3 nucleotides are TGTGCCAGCAGCCGTTTTTACTCTGGGGCCAACGTCCTGACTTTC. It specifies CASSRFYSGANVLTF.

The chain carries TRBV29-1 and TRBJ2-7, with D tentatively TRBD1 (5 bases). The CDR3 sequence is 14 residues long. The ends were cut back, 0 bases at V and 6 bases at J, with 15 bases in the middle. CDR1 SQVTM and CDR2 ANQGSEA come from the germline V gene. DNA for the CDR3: TGCAGCGTTGAAGAAACAGGTCCATACTCCGAGCAGTACTTC. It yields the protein CSVEETGPYSEQYF.

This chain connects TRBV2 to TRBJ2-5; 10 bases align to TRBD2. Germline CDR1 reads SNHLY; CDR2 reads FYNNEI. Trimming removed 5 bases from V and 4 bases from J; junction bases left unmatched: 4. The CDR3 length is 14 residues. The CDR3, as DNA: TGTGCCAGCAGTCGCAGGACTAGCGGAGAGACCCAGTACTTC. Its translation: CASSRRTSGETQYF.

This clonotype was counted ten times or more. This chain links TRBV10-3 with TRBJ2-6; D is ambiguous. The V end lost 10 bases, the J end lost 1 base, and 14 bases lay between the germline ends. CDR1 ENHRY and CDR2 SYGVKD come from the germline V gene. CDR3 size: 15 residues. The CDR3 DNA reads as TGTGCCACCCAGGTTGGGAATTCTGGGGCCAACGTCCTGACTTTC. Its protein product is CATQVGNSGANVLTF.

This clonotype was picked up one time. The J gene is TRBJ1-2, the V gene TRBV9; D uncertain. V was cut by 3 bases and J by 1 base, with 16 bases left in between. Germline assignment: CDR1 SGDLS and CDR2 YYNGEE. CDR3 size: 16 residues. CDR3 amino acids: CASSDGGPVDNYGYTF. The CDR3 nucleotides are TGTGCCAGCAGCGATGGCGGCCCGGTTGATAACTATGGCTACACCTTC. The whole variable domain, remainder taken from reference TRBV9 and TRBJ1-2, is DSGVTQTPKHLITATGQRVTLRCSPRSGDLSVYWYQQSLDQGLQFLIQYYNGEERAKGNILERFSAQQFPDLHSELNLSSLELGDSALYFCASSDGGPVDNYGYTFGSGTRLTVV.

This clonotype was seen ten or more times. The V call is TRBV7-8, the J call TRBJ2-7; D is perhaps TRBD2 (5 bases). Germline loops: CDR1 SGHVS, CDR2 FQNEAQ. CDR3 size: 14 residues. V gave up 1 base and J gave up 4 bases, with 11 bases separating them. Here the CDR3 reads CASSLVFSGYEQYF. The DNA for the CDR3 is TGTGCCAGCAGCTTAGTATTCAGCGGATACGAGCAGTACTTC.

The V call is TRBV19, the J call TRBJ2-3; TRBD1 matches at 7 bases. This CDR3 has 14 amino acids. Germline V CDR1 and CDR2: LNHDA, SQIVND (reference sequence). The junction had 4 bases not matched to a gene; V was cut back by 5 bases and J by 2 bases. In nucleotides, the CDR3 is TGTGCCAGTAGTCAGACAGGGCCCACAGATACGCAGTATTTT. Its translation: CASSQTGPTDTQYF.

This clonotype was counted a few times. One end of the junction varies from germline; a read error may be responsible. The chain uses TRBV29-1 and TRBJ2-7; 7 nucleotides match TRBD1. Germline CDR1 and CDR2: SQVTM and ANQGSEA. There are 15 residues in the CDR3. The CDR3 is CGVGVRQGTFYEQYF. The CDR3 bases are TGCGGCGTTGGGGTAAGACAGGGAACGTTCTACGAGCAGTACTTC.

The CDR3, as DNA: TGTGCCAGCAGTCGCGGGAGGACAGGCACGAATGAAAAACTGTTTTTT. This sequence encodes CASSRGRTGTNEKLFF. V is TRBV6-1 and J is TRBJ1-4, with 7 bases that match TRBD1. The germline V gene has CDR1 MNHNS and CDR2 SASEGT. The CDR3 consists of 16 residues. Trimming removed 5 bases from V and 5 bases from J; junction bases left unmatched: 11.

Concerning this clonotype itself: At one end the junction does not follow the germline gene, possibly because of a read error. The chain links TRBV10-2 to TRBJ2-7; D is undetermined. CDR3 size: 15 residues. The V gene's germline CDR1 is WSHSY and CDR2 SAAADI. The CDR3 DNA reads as TGTGCCAGCTCACCACCCGAGAAGAAACCGTACGAGCAGTACTTC. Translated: CASSPPEKKPYEQYF.

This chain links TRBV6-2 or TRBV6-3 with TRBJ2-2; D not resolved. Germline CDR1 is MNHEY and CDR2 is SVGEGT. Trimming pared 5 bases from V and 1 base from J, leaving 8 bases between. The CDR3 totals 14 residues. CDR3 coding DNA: TGTGCCAGCAGTGGCCCCCTGAACACCGGGGAGCTGTTTTTT. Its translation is CASSGPLNTGELFF.

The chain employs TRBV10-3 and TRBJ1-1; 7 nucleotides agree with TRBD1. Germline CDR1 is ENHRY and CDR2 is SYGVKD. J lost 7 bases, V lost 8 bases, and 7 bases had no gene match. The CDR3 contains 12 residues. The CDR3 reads CAIGLRQGEAFF. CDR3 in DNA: TGTGCCATCGGGCTGAGACAGGGTGAAGCTTTCTTT.

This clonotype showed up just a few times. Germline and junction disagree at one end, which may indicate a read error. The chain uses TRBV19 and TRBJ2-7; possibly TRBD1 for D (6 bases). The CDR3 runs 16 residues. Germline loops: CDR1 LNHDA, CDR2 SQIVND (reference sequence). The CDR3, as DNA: TGCGCCAGCAGCCAAGACGCGCGCGACAGGACCTACGAGCAGTACTTC. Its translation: CASSQDARDRTYEQYF.

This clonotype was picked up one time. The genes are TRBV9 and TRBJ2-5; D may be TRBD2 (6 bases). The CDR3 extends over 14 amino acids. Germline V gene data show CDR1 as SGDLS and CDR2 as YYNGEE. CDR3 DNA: TGTGCTAGTGGTTTGGAGGAGGAGGGAGAGACCCAGTACTTC. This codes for CASGLEEEGETQYF.

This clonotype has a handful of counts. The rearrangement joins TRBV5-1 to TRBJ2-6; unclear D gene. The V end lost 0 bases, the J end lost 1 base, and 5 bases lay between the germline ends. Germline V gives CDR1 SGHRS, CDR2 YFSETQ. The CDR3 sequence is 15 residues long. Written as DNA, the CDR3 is TGCGCCAGCAGCTTGGAGGCGTCTGGGGCCAACGTCCTGACTTTC. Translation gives CASSLEASGANVLTF.

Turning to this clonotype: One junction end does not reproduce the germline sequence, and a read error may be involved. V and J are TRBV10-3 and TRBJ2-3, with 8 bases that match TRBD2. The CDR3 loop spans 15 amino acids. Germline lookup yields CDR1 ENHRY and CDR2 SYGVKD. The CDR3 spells CASSVAGGRTDTQYF. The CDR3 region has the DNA TGTGCCAGCAGTGTTGCGGGGGGTCGCACAGATACGCAGTATTTT.

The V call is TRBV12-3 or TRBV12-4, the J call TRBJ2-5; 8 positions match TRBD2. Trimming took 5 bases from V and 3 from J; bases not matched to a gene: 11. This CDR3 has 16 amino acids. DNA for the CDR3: TGTGCCAGCAGTGCCTCCCCCCAGACTAGCGAAGAGACCCAGTACTTC. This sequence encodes CASSASPQTSEETQYF.

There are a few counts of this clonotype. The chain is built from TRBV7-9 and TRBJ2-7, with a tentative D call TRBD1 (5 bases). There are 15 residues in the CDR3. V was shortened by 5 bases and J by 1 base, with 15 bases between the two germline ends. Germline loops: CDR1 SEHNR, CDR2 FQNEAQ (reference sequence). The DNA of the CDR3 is TGTGCCAGCAGCCTCACGGGCAGGGCGTCCTACGAGCAGTACTTC. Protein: CASSLTGRASYEQYF.

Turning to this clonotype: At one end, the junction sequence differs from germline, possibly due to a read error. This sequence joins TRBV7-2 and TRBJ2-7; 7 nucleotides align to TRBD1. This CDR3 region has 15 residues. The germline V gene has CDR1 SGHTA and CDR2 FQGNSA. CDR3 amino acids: CASSLEPGQSYEQYF. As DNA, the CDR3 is TGCGCCAGCAGCCTGGAACCGGGACAGTCGTACGAGCAGTACTTC.

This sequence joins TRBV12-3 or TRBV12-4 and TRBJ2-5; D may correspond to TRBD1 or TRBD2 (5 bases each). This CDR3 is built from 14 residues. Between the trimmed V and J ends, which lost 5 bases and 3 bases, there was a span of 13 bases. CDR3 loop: CASSVRDLEETQYF. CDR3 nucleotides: TGTGCCAGCAGTGTCCGGGACCTCGAAGAGACCCAGTACTTC.

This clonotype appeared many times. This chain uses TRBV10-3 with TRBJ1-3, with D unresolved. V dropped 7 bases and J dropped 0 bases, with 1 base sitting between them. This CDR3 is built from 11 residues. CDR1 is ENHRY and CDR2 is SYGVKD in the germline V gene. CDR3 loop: CAITSGNTIYF. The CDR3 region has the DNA TGTGCCATCACCTCTGGAAACACCATATATTTT.

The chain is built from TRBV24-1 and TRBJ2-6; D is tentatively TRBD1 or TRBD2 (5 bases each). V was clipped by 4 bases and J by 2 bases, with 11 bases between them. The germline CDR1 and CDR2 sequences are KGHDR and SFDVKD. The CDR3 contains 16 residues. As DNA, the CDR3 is TGTGCCACCAGTGAGACAGAGGGGACTGGGGCCAACGTCCTGACTTTC. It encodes CATSETEGTGANVLTF.

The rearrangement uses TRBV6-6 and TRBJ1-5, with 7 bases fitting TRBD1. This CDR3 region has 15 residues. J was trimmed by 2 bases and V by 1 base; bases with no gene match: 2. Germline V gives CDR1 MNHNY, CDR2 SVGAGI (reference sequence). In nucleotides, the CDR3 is TGTGCCAGCAGTTACTTAACAGGGGGCAATCAGCCCCAGCATTTT. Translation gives CASSYLTGGNQPQHF.

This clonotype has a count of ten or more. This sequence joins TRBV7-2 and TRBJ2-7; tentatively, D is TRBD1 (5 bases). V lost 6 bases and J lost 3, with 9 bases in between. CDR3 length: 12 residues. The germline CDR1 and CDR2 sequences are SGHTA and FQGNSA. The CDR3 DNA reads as TGTGCCAGCAGTTCAGGGTTCTACGAGCAGTACTTC. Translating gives CASSSGFYEQYF.

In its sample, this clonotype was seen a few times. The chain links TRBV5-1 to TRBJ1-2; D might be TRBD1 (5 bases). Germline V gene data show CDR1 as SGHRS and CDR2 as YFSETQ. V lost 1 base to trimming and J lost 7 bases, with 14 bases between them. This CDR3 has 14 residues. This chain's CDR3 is CASSLIDPGTGYTF. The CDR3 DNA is TGCGCCAGCAGCTTGATAGACCCCGGGACTGGCTACACCTTC. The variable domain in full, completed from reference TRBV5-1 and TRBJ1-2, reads KAGVTQTPRYLIKTRGQQVTLSCSPISGHRSVSWYQQTPGQGLQFLFEYFSETQRNKGNFPGRFSGRQFSNSRSEMNVSTLELGDSALYLCASSLIDPGTGYTFGSGTRLTVV.

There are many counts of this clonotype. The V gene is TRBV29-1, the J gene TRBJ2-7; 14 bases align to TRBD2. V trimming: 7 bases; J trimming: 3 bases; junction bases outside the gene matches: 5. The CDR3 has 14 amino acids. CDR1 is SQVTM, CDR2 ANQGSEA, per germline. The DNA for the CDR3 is TGCAGCGGGTTGGGACTAGCGGGAGACTACGAGCAGTACTTC. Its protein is CSGLGLAGDYEQYF.

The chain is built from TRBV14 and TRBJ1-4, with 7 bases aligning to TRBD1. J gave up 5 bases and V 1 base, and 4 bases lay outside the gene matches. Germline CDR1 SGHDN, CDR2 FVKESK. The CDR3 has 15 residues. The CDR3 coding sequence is TGTGCCAGCAGCCAAGTAGGGGGCGCAAATGAAAAACTGTTTTTT. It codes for CASSQVGGANEKLFF. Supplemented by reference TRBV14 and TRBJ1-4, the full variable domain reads EAGVTQFPSHSVIEKGQTVTLRCDPISGHDNLYWYRRVMGKEIKFLLHFVKESKQDESGMPNNRFLAERTGGTYSTLKVQPAELEDSGVYFCASSQVGGANEKLFFGSGTQLSVL.

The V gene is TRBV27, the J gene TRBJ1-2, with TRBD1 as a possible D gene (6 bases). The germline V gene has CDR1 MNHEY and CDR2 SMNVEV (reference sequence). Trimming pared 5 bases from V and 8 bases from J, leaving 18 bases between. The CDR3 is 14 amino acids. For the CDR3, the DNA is TGTGCCAGCAGTGCCGGACAGAGCCGACGGGGCTACACCTTC. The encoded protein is CASSAGQSRRGYTF.

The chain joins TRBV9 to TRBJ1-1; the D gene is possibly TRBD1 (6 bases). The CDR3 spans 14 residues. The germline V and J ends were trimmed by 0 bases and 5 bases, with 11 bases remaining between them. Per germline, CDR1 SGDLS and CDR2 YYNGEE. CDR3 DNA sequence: TGTGCCAGCAGCGTAGGGGGGGCCCTAACTGAAGCTTTCTTT. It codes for CASSVGGALTEAFF.